These 5 T cell receptor beta chains originate from one sample sequenced in a study of shared clonotypes between healthy human individuals (dated by TCRdb to about 2020). Libraries were constructed by the immunoSEQ multiplex PCR assay. In TCRdb, the immuneACCESS table is reduced to in-frame sequences with V and J assigned. These tables do not hold every clone; where another copy was compared, an unresolved V gene accounts for under half, and the others remain unexplained. The sample table contains fewer than 650,000 clones; only one count was recorded for around 76% of them. Together, the top ten hold 12% of the sample. The sample consisted of PBMCs. The receptors here all came from a middle-aged woman in good health. Some clones in this sample may be carry-over from other donors' samples.

This chain connects TRBV19 to TRBJ1-5, with no clear D. Per germline, CDR1 LNHDA and CDR2 SQIVND (reference sequence). The CDR3 has 12 amino acids. V was clipped by 1 base and J by 8 bases, with 6 bases between them. CDR3 nucleotides: TGTGCCAGTAGTATAGCCTCAAAGCCCCAGCATTTT. It translates to CASSIASKPQHF.

Regarding this clone: The sample holds other DNA sequences that translate to the same CDR3. V gene TRBV7-8 combines with J gene TRBJ2-4; tentatively, D is TRBD1 or TRBD2 (5 bases each). Trimming cost V 1 base and J 1 base, with 5 bases left between them. The CDR3 loop spans 14 amino acids. Looked up from germline, CDR1 is SGHVS and CDR2 is FQNEAQ. DNA for the CDR3: TGTGCCAGCAGCTTAGGGGGGGCCAAAAACATTCAGTACTTC. It specifies CASSLGGAKNIQYF.

CDR3 in amino acids: CASSTPSRTSTDTQYF. The CDR3 coding sequence is TGTGCCAGCTCAACCCCAAGCCGGACTAGCACAGATACGCAGTATTTT. This chain joins TRBV18 and TRBJ2-3, with D perhaps TRBD2 (5 bases). The germline V and J ends were trimmed by 5 bases and 0 bases, with 15 bases remaining between them. This CDR3 comprises 16 residues. CDR1 is KGHSH, CDR2 LQKENI, per germline.

This rearrangement joins TRBV4-3 to TRBJ2-7; TRBD2 matches 10 bases. V lost 2 bases, J lost 5 bases, and 6 bases stayed unmatched. This CDR3 is 15 amino acids long. Germline CDR1 reads LGHNA; CDR2 reads YSLEER. For the CDR3, the DNA is TGCGCCAGCAGCCAACTTGGGCTAGCGGGAGACGAGCAGTACTTC. The encoded protein is CASSQLGLAGDEQYF.

In regard to this clone: A read error may explain this, as a much larger clone is one base away. This likely comes from a read error, as the CDR3 has no conserved phenylalanine or tryptophan at its end. The genes are TRBV27 and TRBJ1-5; the D gene is possibly TRBD1 (6 bases). Looked up from germline, CDR1 is MNHEY and CDR2 is SMNVEV (reference sequence). CDR3 length: 15 residues. V shed 4 bases and J shed 2 bases, with 12 bases lying between them. This CDR3 is CASSSGSGGNQPQHS. In nucleotides, the CDR3 is TGTGCCAGCAGTTCCGGATCAGGGGGCAATCAGCCCCAGCATTCT.